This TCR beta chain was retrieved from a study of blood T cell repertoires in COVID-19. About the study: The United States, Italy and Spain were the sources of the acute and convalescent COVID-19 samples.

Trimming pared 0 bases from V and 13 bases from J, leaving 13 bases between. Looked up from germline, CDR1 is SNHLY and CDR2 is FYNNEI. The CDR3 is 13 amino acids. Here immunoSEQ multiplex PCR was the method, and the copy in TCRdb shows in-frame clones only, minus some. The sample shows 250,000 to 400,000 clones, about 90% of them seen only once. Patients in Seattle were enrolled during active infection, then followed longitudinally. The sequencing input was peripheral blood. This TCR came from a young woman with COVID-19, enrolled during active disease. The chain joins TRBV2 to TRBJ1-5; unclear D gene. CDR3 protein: CASSEAWKAGQHF. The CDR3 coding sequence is TGTGCCAGCAGTGAAGCGTGGAAGGCGGGACAGCATTTT.